The rows below give T cell receptor beta chains drawn from one sample of a study of T cells in Graves' hyperthyroidism and ophthalmopathy. Each CDR3 protein is one row after TCRdb ran MiXCR on the multiplex PCR reads. The sample has approximately 250,000 distinct CDR3 sequences, approximately 23% seen once; the top ten hold roughly a third. Sequenced sample: blood. Receptor source: a woman aged 35 to 49 with Graves' ophthalmopathy. Each CDR3 is given with its conserved first and last residue. A D gene is named only where the DNA matches it firmly. Not all rows give a size; the values are once, few, many and, for expanded clones, a class.

TRBV9	TRBJ2-7	NA	many	TGTGCCAGCAGCGTAGGAGGGACGGACTACGAGCAGTACTTC	CASSVGGTDYEQYF
TRBV28	TRBJ1-5	NA	NA	TGTGCCAGCAGTCAGTACGGGGGTAGCAATCAGCCCCAGCATTTT	CASSQYGGSNQPQHF
TRBV6-1	TRBJ2-5	NA	NA	TGTGCCAGCAGTCAACAACAGGGAGAGACCCAGTACTTC	CASSQQQGETQYF
TRBV7-7	TRBJ2-5	NA	many	TGTGCTAGCAGCTTATATCCAGACCAAGAGACCCAGTACTTC	CASSLYPDQETQYF
TRBV6-1	TRBJ1-5	NA	many	TGTGCCAGCAGTGAAGGGGAGGAGCATCAGCCCCAGCATTTT	CASSEGEEHQPQHF
TRBV11-2	TRBJ2-7	TRBD1	few	TGTGCCAGCAGCACAAGGGGCCCGGGACAGGGGGCGACCTACGAGCAGTACTTC	CASSTRGPGQGATYEQYF
TRBV20-1	TRBJ1-5	NA	many	TGCAGTGCTAGAGAAGATTATAGCAATCAGCCCCAGCATTTT	CSAREDYSNQPQHF
TRBV19	TRBJ2-2	NA	many	TGTGCCAGTAGTATAGGGCCTGCGGGCGGGGAGCTGTTTTTT	CASSIGPAGGELFF
TRBV11-1	TRBJ1-6	NA	NA	TGTGCCAGCAGCTTAGACCGCGGTTTGGCCCTCCACTTT	CASSLDRGLALHF
TRBV12-3/TRBV12-4	TRBJ1-1	NA	many	TGTGCCAGCAGTTTTACGGGGGCGGGCACTGAAGCTTTCTTT	CASSFTGAGTEAFF
TRBV28	TRBJ1-2	NA	many	TGTGCCAGCAGTCTAGGTTACTATGGCTACACCTTC	CASSLGYYGYTF
TRBV30	TRBJ1-6	TRBD1	many	TGTGCCTGGAGTTTGGGACAGCCAGATTCACCCCTCCACTTT	CAWSLGQPDSPLHF
TRBV19	TRBJ1-1	NA	NA	TGTGCCAGTAGTCTGGCCCACAGAGAAGCTTTCTTT	CASSLAHREAFF
TRBV28	TRBJ1-1	NA	NA	TGTGCCAGCAGTCTTAATCCCAGCGAAGCTTTCTTT	CASSLNPSEAFF
TRBV12-3/TRBV12-4	TRBJ2-7	NA	many	TGTGCCAGCAGTTTAGGGACAGACTACGAGCAGTACTTC	CASSLGTDYEQYF
TRBV2	TRBJ2-1	TRBD2	many	TGTGCCAGCAGTGGAGTAGCGGGAGGTGAGCAGTTCTTC	CASSGVAGGEQFF
TRBV4-1	TRBJ1-2	TRBD1	NA	TGCGCCAGCAGCCGACCCCTTGGAGGACAGGGCTATGGCTACACCTTC	CASSRPLGGQGYGYTF
TRBV12-3/TRBV12-4	TRBJ1-1	NA	many	TGTGCCAGCAGTTTAGCGGGCAGGGGAAGGAACACTGAAGCTTTCTTT	CASSLAGRGRNTEAFF
TRBV5-1	TRBJ2-7	TRBD1	many	TGCGCCAGCAGCTTGGCCGGGACAGGGCTCTACGAGCAGTACTTC	CASSLAGTGLYEQYF
TRBV6-5	TRBJ1-1	NA	many	TGTGCCAGCAGTTGGACGGAGAACGCTGAAGCTTTCTTT	CASSWTENAEAFF
TRBV28	TRBJ2-7	NA	many	TGTGCCAGCAGTTTAAATAGCCAGCGGGCCTACGAGCAGTACTTC	CASSLNSQRAYEQYF
TRBV30	TRBJ1-2	TRBD1	many	TGTGCCTGGAGAAGCAGGGGGCGCTTCGATGGCTACACCTTC	CAWRSRGRFDGYTF
TRBV2	TRBJ2-7	TRBD2	many	TGTGCCAGCAGTAACATAGCGGGAGGGGGCGAGCAGTACTTC	CASSNIAGGGEQYF
TRBV4-2	TRBJ1-5	TRBD1	many	TGTGCCAGCCAGGGACAGGGGGGAGCCCAGCATTTT	CASQGQGGAQHF
TRBV14	TRBJ1-1	NA	many	TGTGCCAGCAGCCTCTTAGAGATCATGAACACTGAAGCTTTCTTT	CASSLLEIMNTEAFF
TRBV19	TRBJ1-3	NA	many	TGTGCCAGTAGTATAGATGGCGCAGCCTCTGGAAACACCATATATTTT	CASSIDGAASGNTIYF
TRBV7-9	TRBJ1-1	TRBD1	many	TGTGCCAGCAGCGGCAGGGGACAGGGCGCTGAAGCTTTCTTT	CASSGRGQGAEAFF
TRBV30	TRBJ1-1	NA	many	TGTGCCTGCATAATGGGGAACACTGAAGCTTTCTTT	CACIMGNTEAFF
TRBV6-1	TRBJ2-1	NA	many	TGTGCCAGCAGTGATAGAGGATACAATGAGCAGTTCTTC	CASSDRGYNEQFF
TRBV29-1	TRBJ2-7	NA	many	TGCAGCGTTGCTCCAGGTTGGGACGAGCAGTACTTC	CSVAPGWDEQYF
TRBV6-5	TRBJ1-1	NA	many	TGTGCCAGCAGTTACTCGGGTACAGGGCCCGCTTTCTTT	CASSYSGTGPAFF
TRBV13	TRBJ2-2	NA	few	TGTGCCAGCAGCTTCAGACAAGAAAACACCGGGGGGCTGTTTTTT	CASSFRQENTGGLFF
TRBV28	TRBJ1-6	NA	NA	TGTGCCAGCAGTTCGCGACAGGCTTTGGGGGCCCTCCACTTT	CASSSRQALGALHF
TRBV20-1	TRBJ2-7	TRBD2	many	TGCAGTGCTAGAGGCGGGAGGGCCCATGCGCAGTACTTC	CSARGGRAHAQYF
TRBV15	TRBJ2-1	TRBD2	many	TGTGCCACCAGCAGGGATAGCGGGAGCTCCTACAATGAGCAGTTCTTC	CATSRDSGSSYNEQFF